This TCR beta chain was sequenced in a study of blood T cell repertoires in COVID-19. Study context: COVID-19 samples, acute and convalescent, were from the United States, Italy and Spain. Nucleic acid was either cDNA or gDNA, and it came from T cells, B-cell-depleted T cells, or PBMCs.

Generated by immunoSEQ multiplex PCR, the TCRdb table keeps only in-frame clones and is missing some. Seen here are over 70,000 clones, about 85% observed once, and the top ten hold around 9.9%. V gave up 4 bases and J gave up 7 bases, with 14 bases separating them. The CDR3 extends over 14 amino acids. Germline-derived CDR1 and CDR2 are SGHKS and YYEKEE (reference sequence). Seattle researchers signed up patients amid active infection and tracked them longitudinally. The sample taken for sequencing was peripheral blood. V and J are TRBV5-5 and TRBJ1-4; D unresolved. This clonotype was sampled from a man in his 60s with COVID-19, enrolled during active disease. The CDR3 DNA is TGTGCCAGCAGCACAGTGGGCTTCGGTGAAAAACTGTTTTTT. It codes for CASSTVGFGEKLFF.